The 13 T cell receptor beta chains below come from one sample, sequenced in a study of cytomegalovirus exposure and HLA in healthy donors. Vbeta (60) and Jbeta (13) primers were used in the PCR. Assay: immunoSEQ multiplex PCR; the TCRdb copy retains only in-frame clones and omits some. This sample's clone table lists approximately 200,000 clones. The sequenced material came from PBMCs. These TCRs come from a boy aged 10-17 years in good health and CMV-seronegative.

The V and J genes are TRBV15 and TRBJ2-7; 10 bases are shared with TRBD1. There are 17 residues in the CDR3. Looked up from germline, CDR1 is LNHNV and CDR2 is YYDKDF (reference sequence). V dropped 0 bases and J dropped 3; count of bases not matched to a gene: 8. CDR3 in amino acids: CATSRDRGTGEGYEQYF. The CDR3 DNA reads TGTGCCACCAGCAGAGATCGAGGGACAGGGGAGGGCTACGAGCAGTACTTC.

This sequence joins TRBV5-1 and TRBJ1-1; no clear D. CDR1 is SGHRS and CDR2 is YFSETQ in the germline V gene. Trimming took off 0 bases at V and 6 bases at J, with 12 bases between the two ends. The CDR3 is made up of 14 amino acids. The CDR3 coding sequence is TGCGCCAGCAGCTTGGAATCCGGCGGAGCTGAAGCTTTCTTT. It specifies CASSLESGGAEAFF.

The chain recombines TRBV30 with TRBJ1-1; D gene ambiguous. Germline-derived CDR1 and CDR2 are GTSNPN and SVGIG (reference sequence). There are 12 residues in the CDR3. With 2 bases removed from V and 2 bases from J, the gap between germline ends came to 6 bases. The CDR3 DNA follows: TGTGCCTGGAGTCTCACAAACACTGAAGCTTTCTTT. It yields the protein CAWSLTNTEAFF.

The V and J genes are TRBV7-2 and TRBJ2-7; D possibly corresponds to TRBD1 (5 bases). This CDR3 is 12 amino acids long. Germline V gene data show CDR1 as SGHTA and CDR2 as FQGNSA. V shed 5 bases and J shed 3 bases, with 8 bases lying between them. CDR3 coding DNA: TGTGCCAGCAGCCAAGACAGCTACGAGCAGTACTTC. This sequence encodes CASSQDSYEQYF.

The chain links TRBV28 to TRBJ1-1; D unresolved. CDR3 length: 15 amino acids. Trimming took 6 bases from V and 10 from J, leaving 24 bases between them. Germline V CDR1 and CDR2: MDHEN, SYDVKM. CDR3 DNA sequence: TGTGCCAGCAGCCACAAGATCCCTTGGCGGCCGAGAGCTTTCTTT. Its protein is CASSHKIPWRPRAFF.

The V and J genes are TRBV6-5 and TRBJ1-1; D is ambiguous. The V end was cut by 2 bases, the J end by 3 bases, with 7 bases between. This CDR3 is built from 13 residues. Germline V gene sequence: CDR1 MNHEY, CDR2 SVGAGI. The CDR3 DNA is TGTGCCAGCAGTTACAGAGCGTACACTGAAGCTTTCTTT. This gives the protein CASSYRAYTEAFF.

The V and J genes are TRBV5-6 and TRBJ2-5; 10 nucleotides line up with TRBD2. Trimming at V came to 3 bases and at J to 1 base, leaving 9 bases not matched to a gene. Germline V gene lookup returns CDR1 SGHDT and CDR2 YYEEEE. This CDR3 region has 17 residues. The CDR3 DNA is TGTGCCAGCAGCTCGGGACTAGCGATCTGGGTCCAAGAGACCCAGTACTTC. Translating it yields CASSSGLAIWVQETQYF.

V and J are TRBV18 and TRBJ1-5, with 9 bases aligning to TRBD1. The CDR3 contains 14 residues. The J segment lost 4 bases and the V segment lost 6 bases, leaving 4 bases of the junction unmatched. Germline loops: CDR1 KGHSH, CDR2 LQKENI. CDR3 bases: TGTGCCAGCTCGCAAGGACAGGGGAATCAGCCCCAGCATTTT. Protein: CASSQGQGNQPQHF.

The chain combines TRBV9 with TRBJ2-7; possible D gene TRBD2, 6 bases. This CDR3 comprises 15 residues. The germline V gene encodes CDR1 SGDLS and CDR2 YYNGEE. The V end lost 4 bases, the J end lost 3 bases, and 17 bases lay between the germline ends. In DNA form, the CDR3 reads TGTGCCAGCAGCCCACGACTAGAAGTCTACTACGAGCAGTACTTC. Protein sequence: CASSPRLEVYYEQYF.

The gene calls are TRBV4-2 and TRBJ2-7; TRBD2 agrees at 8 bases. Looked up from germline, CDR1 is LGHNA and CDR2 is YNFKEQ. This CDR3 spans 15 amino acids. V lost 4 bases, J lost 4 bases, and 9 bases stayed unmatched. The CDR3: CASSPELRGAYEQYF. As DNA, the CDR3 is TGTGCCAGCAGCCCCGAATTGCGGGGGGCTTACGAGCAGTACTTC.

The rearrangement uses TRBV7-9 and TRBJ1-1; D is possibly TRBD1 (5 bases). Trimming took off 3 bases at V and 0 bases at J, with 11 bases between the two ends. This CDR3 has 15 residues. CDR1 is SEHNR and CDR2 is FQNEAQ in the germline V gene (reference sequence). The CDR3 is CASSFTGSLNTEAFF. DNA of the CDR3: TGTGCCAGCAGCTTTACAGGCTCCCTGAACACTGAAGCTTTCTTT.

DNA for the CDR3: TGCGCCACTCGCGGGACAGATCTCCATGAGCAGTTCTTC. This gives the protein CATRGTDLHEQFF. The chain carries TRBV5-1 and TRBJ2-1; D perhaps matches TRBD1 (7 bases). V lost 9 bases, J lost 8 bases, and 18 bases lay in between. The CDR3 spans 13 residues. The germline gives CDR1 SGHRS, CDR2 YFSETQ.

This sequence joins TRBV19 and TRBJ1-1, with 8 bases lining up with TRBD1. J was trimmed by 5 bases and V by 10 bases; bases with no gene match: 9. CDR1 is LNHDA, CDR2 SQIVND, per germline (reference sequence). The CDR3 is made up of 13 amino acids. CDR3 sequence (DNA): TGTGCCACCGGACAGGGTTTAATTACTGAAGCTTTCTTT. It translates to CATGQGLITEAFF.